This T cell receptor beta chain derives from a study of T cells in Graves' hyperthyroidism and ophthalmopathy. General study points: Stable hyperthyroidism and ophthalmopathy were separated using 13 V-J signatures.

Using RNA transcripts as the source, TCR beta CDR3 regions were amplified. During a first-round RT-PCR of the TCR CDR3, the HTBI primer set was used. TCRdb re-analysed the multiplex PCR reads in MiXCR, keeping a single row per CDR3 protein. Here the sample spans about 340,000 distinct CDR3 sequences, 18% being singletons. For this clonotype: Its specificity is unknown.

With 1 base removed from V and 4 bases from J, the gap between germline ends came to 25 bases. Looked up from germline, CDR1 is MDHEN and CDR2 is SYDVKM. CDR3 length equals 19 residues. Graves' hyperthyroidism qualified as stable when ophthalmopathy did not progress within 18 months. Disease duration under 2 months; hyperthyroidism patients were aged 18 to 65. This sequence was found in a woman in her 50s with Graves' hyperthyroidism. Sequencing was performed on blood. The chain recombines TRBV28 with TRBJ1-2; possible D gene TRBD1, 5 bases. The CDR3 DNA is TGTGCCAGCAGTTTATTTAGGGACGTCGCGTCGATACTGTTCTATGGCTACACCTTC. Protein product: CASSLFRDVASILFYGYTF.